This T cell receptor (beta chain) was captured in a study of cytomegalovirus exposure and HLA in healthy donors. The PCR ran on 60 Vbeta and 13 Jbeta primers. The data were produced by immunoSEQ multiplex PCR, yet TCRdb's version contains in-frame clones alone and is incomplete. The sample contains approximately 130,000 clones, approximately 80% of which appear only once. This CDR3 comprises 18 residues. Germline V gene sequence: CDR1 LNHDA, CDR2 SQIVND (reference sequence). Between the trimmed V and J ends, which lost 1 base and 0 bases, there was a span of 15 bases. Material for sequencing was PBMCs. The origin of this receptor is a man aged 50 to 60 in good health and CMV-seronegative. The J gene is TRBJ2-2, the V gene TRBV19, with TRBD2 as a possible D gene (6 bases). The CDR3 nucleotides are TGTGCCAGTAGTATAGTTCCTCGGGGGACCTCGAACACCGGGGAGCTGTTTTTT. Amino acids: CASSIVPRGTSNTGELFF.